The T cell receptor beta chain described here comes from a study of T cell repertoires in cytomegalovirus infection. Study overall: Researchers turned to recently identified HLA-C-restricted CMV epitopes as well as well-studied HLA-B-restricted ones. Public TCR beta signatures were indicative of both CMV infection and a matching HLA type. Study observations and caveats: Totalled public TCR beta family frequency picked out people who carried CMV plus the relevant HLA.

There are many counts of this clonotype. Its cognate antigen is unknown. One entry per CDR3 protein, called by TCRdb with MiXCR from the reads. This table holds 640,000 or so distinct CDR3 sequences, 30% to 35% found once. V trimming: 4 bases; J trimming: 4 bases; junction bases outside the gene matches: 12. This CDR3 spans 17 amino acids. Per germline, CDR1 SGHTA and CDR2 FQGNSA. This receptor was taken from a human donor in good health (CMV status not recorded). Some clones in this sample may be carry-over from other donors' samples. The V and J genes are TRBV7-2 and TRBJ2-7; 11 positions match TRBD2. Sequences were derived from cultured PBMCs, sampled from culture after CMV antigen stimulation. The CDR3 region has the DNA TGTGCCAGCAGCTCCTCCTTAGCGGGAGGGCCTCAATACGAGCAGTACTTC. Encoded protein: CASSSSLAGGPQYEQYF.